This T cell receptor (beta chain) was sequenced for a study of cytomegalovirus exposure and HLA in healthy donors. In the PCR, 60 Vbeta and 13 Jbeta primers were used. The table came from immunoSEQ multiplex PCR; TCRdb's copy has only in-frame clones and leaves some out. Of about 170,000 clones listed, roughly 85% are singletons. With respect to this clone: Its antigen is unidentified.

Points from the study as a whole: About 150 TCR beta chains were listed as cytomegalovirus-associated. CMV serostatus alone was available as immune exposure information.

Sequencing was performed on PBMCs. The clonotype was recovered from a man aged 30 to 39 in good health and CMV-seropositive.

CDR3 region: CASSIKRQGYATNEKLFF. The CDR3 DNA follows: TGTGCCAGTAGTATAAAGAGACAGGGGTACGCAACTAATGAAAAACTGTTTTTT. The V and J genes are TRBV19 and TRBJ1-4; TRBD1 matches at 8 bases. Trimming removed 2 bases from V and 0 bases from J; junction bases left unmatched: 8. Germline CDR1 and CDR2: LNHDA and SQIVND (reference sequence). The CDR3 contains 18 residues.